This TCR beta chain was sequenced in a study of cytomegalovirus exposure and HLA in healthy donors. Notes on the study in general: Owing to their indistinguishability, certain V segments, notably TRBV6-2 and TRBV6-3, were excluded. A missense variant in DCLRE1C was later tied to TCR beta V- and J-gene trimming.

Sample share makes this clone large. Its antigen is unidentified. The PCR had 60 Vbeta and 13 Jbeta primers. In the original analysis: Unique TCR beta chains numbered about 79 million in a later analysis, with about 9.9 million shared. The repertoire was sequenced with immunoSEQ multiplex PCR; TCRdb's copy has only in-frame clones and lacks some. The V and J calls and clone size were taken over from that table, and D and trimming were inferred from the DNA. Here the sample spans about 150,000 clones, around 82% being singletons. The CDR3 is 16 amino acids. CDR1 is SGHAT, CDR2 FQNNGV, per germline. With V trimmed by 5 bases and J by 6 bases, 10 bases remained unmatched. This cohort consisted of healthy bone marrow donors.

The source of this sequence is a woman in her thirties or forties in good health and CMV-seropositive. Sequenced sample: PBMCs. The V gene is TRBV11-2, the J gene TRBJ2-1; the match to TRBD1 covers 10 bases. CDR3 sequence reads: CASSPRDRGLSNEQFF. CDR3 nucleotide sequence: TGTGCCAGCAGCCCCCGGGACAGGGGATTGTCCAATGAGCAGTTCTTC.